This TCR beta chain originates from a study of metastatic and nonmetastatic thyroid tumors. On the study more broadly: Thyroid patients, malignant and benign, had repertoires compared across blood and tumor or nodule tissue.

Patients had received no treatment of any kind before thyroid surgery. This clone was seen a handful of times. Its cognate antigen is unknown. Study conclusions and caveats: In both blood and tumor samples, TCR beta diversity was reported significantly higher for malignant than benign nodules.

CDR3 length: 13 residues. Germline loops: CDR1 SNHLY, CDR2 FYNNEI. The junction had 7 bases not matched to a gene; V was cut back by 8 bases and J by 6 bases. Authors' data handling: A classifier for distant metastasis in papillary thyroid cancer was constructed using CDR3 differences observed across clinicopathological groups. TCRdb reassembled clones from the PCR reads with MiXCR. Clone size and V and J calls follow TCRdb, not the original study. This table has roughly 30,000 clones, less than 14% appearing once. The sequence derives from a female donor with papillary thyroid cancer or a benign thyroid nodule (not recorded which). Some clones in this sample may be carry-over from other donors' samples. V usage is TRBV2 and J usage is TRBJ2-1; 7 bases map to TRBD2. Input material: blood. The CDR3 bases are TGTGCCAGCGGGGACTACCTAGTCAATGAGCAGTTCTTC. This sequence encodes CASGDYLVNEQFF. The whole variable domain, remainder taken from reference TRBV2 and TRBJ2-1, is EPEVTQTPSHQVTQMGQEVILRCVPISNHLYFYWYRQILGQKVEFLVSFYNNEISEKSEIFDDQFSVERPDGSNFTLKIRSTKLEDSAMYFCASGDYLVNEQFFGPGTRLTVL.